These T cell receptor beta chains were read from a single sample in a study of blood T cell repertoires in COVID-19. Some clones are missing from TCRdb's copy, which holds only in-frame ones; the method was immunoSEQ multiplex PCR. The repertoire holds just under 50,000 clones, with 90% as singletons. Sequenced input: peripheral blood. The receptors here all came from a human donor in a cohort sampled during active COVID-19. CDR3s include the opening cysteine and the closing phenylalanine or tryptophan. A D gene is named only where the DNA matches it firmly. The size field is filled for only some rows; it gives once, few, many or a size class.

CDR3	DNA	size	D	V	J
CASSQGFGFEAFF	TGCGCCAGCAGCCAAGGGTTCGGGTTTGAAGCTTTCTTT	-	-	TRBV4-1	TRBJ1-1
CASTPEELAREQYF	TGTGCCAGCACCCCTGAGGAACTAGCGAGGGAGCAGTACTTC	once	TRBD2	TRBV6-7	TRBJ2-7
CASSSRVADNEQFF	TGTGCCAGCAGCTCCAGGGTGGCCGACAATGAGCAGTTCTTC	-	-	TRBV5-4	TRBJ2-1
CASSSGTGGTYSGNTIYF	TGTGCCAGCAGTTCCGGGACAGGGGGGACCTACTCTGGAAACACCATATATTTT	-	TRBD1	TRBV28	TRBJ1-3
CATSSREYGKAQHF	TGTGCCACCAGCAGCCGCGAGTACGGGAAGGCCCAGCATTTT	-	-	TRBV15	TRBJ1-5
CASSYSGGRANVLTF	TGTGCCAGCAGTTACAGCGGGGGTAGGGCCAACGTCCTGACTTTC	-	TRBD2	TRBV6-2/TRBV6-3	TRBJ2-6
CASSSSGTTTDTQYF	TGCGCCAGCAGCTCCTCCGGGACTACCACAGATACGCAGTATTTT	-	TRBD2	TRBV5-1	TRBJ2-3
CASSDPGTEEAFF	TGTGCCAGCAGTGACCCAGGGACAGAAGAAGCTTTCTTT	-	TRBD1	TRBV6-1	TRBJ1-1
CASSRSGIQETQYF	TGTGCCAGCAGCCGTAGCGGAATCCAAGAGACCCAGTACTTC	-	-	TRBV7-9	TRBJ2-5
CASSPLPGTGIEQPQHF	TGTGCCAGTAGTCCGCTCCCCGGGACAGGGATCGAGCAGCCCCAGCATTTT	-	TRBD1	TRBV19	TRBJ1-5
CASTPSRLAGSYNEQFF	TGTGCCAGCACCCCATCCCGACTAGCGGGTTCCTACAATGAGCAGTTCTTC	-	TRBD2	TRBV3-1/TRBV3-2	TRBJ2-1
CASALGQKNIQYF	TGTGCCAGCGCACTGGGACAGAAAAACATTCAGTACTTC	-	TRBD1	TRBV27	TRBJ2-4
CASSVSGNEQFF	TGTGCCAGCAGCGTATCAGGTAATGAGCAGTTCTTC	-	-	TRBV9	TRBJ2-1
CSASPHQTSSEQYF	TGCAGTGCTAGTCCCCACCAAACTAGTAGCGAGCAGTACTTC	-	-	TRBV20-1	TRBJ2-7
CASSRGSYNEQFF	TGTGCCAGCAGTAGGGGATCCTACAATGAGCAGTTCTTC	-	-	TRBV28	TRBJ2-1
CASSPAGSYQPQHF	TGTGCCAGCAGCCCAGCGGGGAGCTATCAGCCCCAGCATTTT	-	-	TRBV7-9	TRBJ1-5
CAWRETGLLYGYTF	TGTGCCTGGAGAGAGACAGGGCTCCTCTATGGCTACACCTTC	-	TRBD1	TRBV30	TRBJ1-2
CASSLQSYEQYF	TGCGCCAGCAGCTTGCAGTCCTACGAGCAGTACTTC	-	-	TRBV5-1	TRBJ2-7
CASTPTGGEETQYF	TGTGCCAGCACCCCTACAGGGGGCGAAGAGACCCAGTACTTC	-	TRBD1	TRBV6-5	TRBJ2-5
CASSLGQVKEETQYF	TGTGCCAGCAGCTTAGGACAGGTCAAGGAAGAGACCCAGTACTTC	-	-	TRBV7-9	TRBJ2-5
CATEDMGADTQYF	TGTGCCACCGAAGATATGGGCGCAGATACGCAGTATTTT	-	-	TRBV11-3	TRBJ2-3
CASSIGGTPASYNEQFF	TGTGCCAGCAGCATAGGAGGGACTCCTGCGTCCTACAATGAGCAGTTCTTC	few	-	TRBV7-8	TRBJ2-1
CASSYGDRGSSPLHF	TGTGCCAGCAGTTACGGGGACAGGGGTAGTTCACCCCTCCACTTT	-	TRBD1	TRBV6-5	TRBJ1-6
CASSLSGGDTQYF	TGTGCCAGCAGCTTATCAGGGGGGGATACGCAGTATTTT	-	-	TRBV7-3	TRBJ2-3
CSASGQVNSPLHF	TGCAGTGCCAGTGGACAGGTGAATTCACCCCTCCACTTT	once	TRBD1	TRBV20-1	TRBJ1-6
CASSRRDSYEQYF	TGTGCCAGCAGTCGGCGGGACTCCTACGAGCAGTACTTC	-	-	TRBV28	TRBJ2-7
CATSDSPLGGSNTGELFF	TGTGCCACCAGTGATTCTCCGCTTGGGGGCTCGAACACCGGGGAGCTGTTTTTT	-	-	TRBV24-1	TRBJ2-2
CASSQDPDRGDNQPQHF	TGCGCCAGCAGCCAAGATCCTGACAGGGGGGACAATCAGCCCCAGCATTTT	-	TRBD1	TRBV4-1	TRBJ1-5
CASRHLGREFF	TGTGCCAGCAGACACCTAGGCCGAGAGTTCTTC	-	-	TRBV28	TRBJ2-1
CSVVQGSGNTEAFF	TGCAGCGTAGTACAGGGGTCGGGGAACACTGAAGCTTTCTTT	-	TRBD1	TRBV29-1	TRBJ1-1
CASSVSGTTVHEQYF	TGTGCCAGCAGCGTCTCCGGGACTACCGTCCACGAGCAGTACTTC	-	TRBD2	TRBV9	TRBJ2-7
CASSRGYEQFF	TGTGCCAGTTCCAGGGGGTATGAGCAGTTCTTC	-	TRBD1	TRBV19	TRBJ2-1
CTSSNGTDPRLDYEQYF	TGTACCAGCAGTAATGGCACAGATCCAAGGTTGGACTACGAGCAGTACTTC	-	-	TRBV27	TRBJ2-7
CASSPRARGNTEAFF	TGTGCCAGCAGCCCCCGGGCGCGGGGGAACACTGAAGCTTTCTTT	-	-	TRBV3-1/TRBV3-2	TRBJ1-1
CSVVFGRGNQPQHF	TGCAGCGTTGTGTTCGGCAGGGGGAATCAGCCCCAGCATTTT	-	TRBD1	TRBV29-1	TRBJ1-5
CASSYSSSGVQETQYF	TGTGCCAGCAGTTACTCCTCCAGCGGGGTACAAGAGACCCAGTACTTC	-	TRBD2	TRBV6-5	TRBJ2-5
CASSESGQETQYF	TGTGCCAGTAGTGAGTCCGGGCAAGAGACCCAGTACTTC	-	-	TRBV19	TRBJ2-5
CASSETEYEQYF	TGTGCCAGCAGTGAGACGGAGTACGAGCAGTACTTC	-	-	TRBV14	TRBJ2-7
CASSIGQGWSGELFF	TGTGCCAGTAGTATAGGACAGGGGTGGTCCGGGGAGCTGTTTTTT	once	TRBD1	TRBV19	TRBJ2-2
CASSLGAPNYGYTF	TGCGCCAGCAGCTTGGGTGCGCCTAACTATGGCTACACCTTC	-	-	TRBV5-1	TRBJ1-2
CATSATSRGFQSEQFF	TGTGCCACCAGTGCTACATCCAGGGGGTTCCAGAGTGAGCAGTTCTTC	-	TRBD1	TRBV24-1	TRBJ2-1
CASSLDGQGLYGYTF	TGTGCCAGCAGCTTAGATGGGCAGGGCCTTTATGGCTACACCTTC	-	-	TRBV7-9	TRBJ1-2
CASSLSSRLWETQYF	TGTGCCAGCAGTTTATCGAGTCGTCTTTGGGAGACCCAGTACTTC	-	-	TRBV27	TRBJ2-5
CASSPNRDGYTF	TGTGCCAGCAGCCCGAACAGGGATGGCTACACCTTC	-	-	TRBV5-8	TRBJ1-2
CASSTRNSPLHF	TGTGCCAGCAGCACTCGAAATTCACCCCTCCACTTT	-	-	TRBV7-9	TRBJ1-6
CARGGASGPYEQYF	TGTGCCAGGGGAGGGGCTAGCGGACCCTACGAGCAGTACTTC	-	TRBD2	TRBV11-3	TRBJ2-7